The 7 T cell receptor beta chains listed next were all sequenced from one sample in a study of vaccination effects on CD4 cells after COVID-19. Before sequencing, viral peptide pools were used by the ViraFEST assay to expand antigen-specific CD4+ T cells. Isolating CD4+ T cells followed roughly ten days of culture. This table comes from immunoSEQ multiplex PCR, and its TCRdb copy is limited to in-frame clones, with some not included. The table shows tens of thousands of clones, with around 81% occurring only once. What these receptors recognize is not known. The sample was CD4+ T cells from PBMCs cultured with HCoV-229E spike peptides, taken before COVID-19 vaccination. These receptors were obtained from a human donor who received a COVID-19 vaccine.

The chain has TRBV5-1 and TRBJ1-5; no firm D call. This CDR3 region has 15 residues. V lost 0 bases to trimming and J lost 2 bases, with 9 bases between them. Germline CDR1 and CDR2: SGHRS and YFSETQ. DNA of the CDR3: TGCGCCAGCAGCTTGGATGGGAGCGGCAATCAGCCCCAGCATTTT. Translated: CASSLDGSGNQPQHF.

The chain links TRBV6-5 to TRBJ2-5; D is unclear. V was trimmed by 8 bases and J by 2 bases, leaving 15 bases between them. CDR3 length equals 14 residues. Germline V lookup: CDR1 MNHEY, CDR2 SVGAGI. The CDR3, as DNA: TGTGCCAGCTCGATACCGCCCAGGCAAGAGACCCAGTACTTC. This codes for CASSIPPRQETQYF.

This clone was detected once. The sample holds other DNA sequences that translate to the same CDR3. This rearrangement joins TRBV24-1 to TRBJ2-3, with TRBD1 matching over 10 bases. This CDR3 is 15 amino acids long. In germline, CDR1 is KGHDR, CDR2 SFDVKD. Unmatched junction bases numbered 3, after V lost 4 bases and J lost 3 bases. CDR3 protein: CATSDPGQGTDTQYF. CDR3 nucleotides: TGTGCCACCAGTGACCCGGGACAGGGGACAGATACGCAGTATTTT.

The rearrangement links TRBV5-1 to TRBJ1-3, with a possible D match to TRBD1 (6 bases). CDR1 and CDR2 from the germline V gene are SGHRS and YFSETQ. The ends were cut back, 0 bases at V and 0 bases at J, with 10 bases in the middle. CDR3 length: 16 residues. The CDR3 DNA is TGCGCCAGCAGCTTGGACAGGGCTAACTCTGGAAACACCATATATTTT. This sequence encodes CASSLDRANSGNTIYF.

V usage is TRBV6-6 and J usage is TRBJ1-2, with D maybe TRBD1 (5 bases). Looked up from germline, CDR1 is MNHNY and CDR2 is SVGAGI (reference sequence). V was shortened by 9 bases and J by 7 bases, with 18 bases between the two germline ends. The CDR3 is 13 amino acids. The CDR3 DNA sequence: TGTGCCAGTGGGCCCCGGGGGGTTGGTGGCTACACCTTC. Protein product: CASGPRGVGGYTF.

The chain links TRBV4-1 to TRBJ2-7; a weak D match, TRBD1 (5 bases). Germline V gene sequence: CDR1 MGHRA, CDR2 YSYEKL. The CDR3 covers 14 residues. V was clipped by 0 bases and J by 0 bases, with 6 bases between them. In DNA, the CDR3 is TGCGCCAGCAGCCAAGATGACAGCTCCTACGAGCAGTACGTC. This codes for CASSQDDSSYEQYV.

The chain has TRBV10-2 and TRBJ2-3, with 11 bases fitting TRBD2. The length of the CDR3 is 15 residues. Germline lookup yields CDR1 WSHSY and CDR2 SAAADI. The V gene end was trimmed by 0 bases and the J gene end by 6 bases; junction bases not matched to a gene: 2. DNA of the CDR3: TGCGCCAGCAGTGAGTCGCCTAGCGGGGGGGATACGCAGTATTTT. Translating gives CASSESPSGGDTQYF.